A single TCR beta chain is shown here with its context. TCRdb itself ran the RT-PCR reads through MiXCR, one entry per CDR3 protein. The table lists about 700,000 distinct CDR3 sequences, over 12% of them singletons. V shed 4 bases and J shed 2 bases, with 14 bases lying between them. The CDR3 consists of 16 residues. The V gene's germline CDR1 is SGHVS and CDR2 FNYEAQ. The source is a female donor in good health, serving as a healthy control. The sequenced sample consisted of memory CD4+ T cells from blood. The chain couples TRBV7-6 to TRBJ1-4; D remains ambiguous. CDR3 sequence: CASSSRPGSTNEKLFF. The CDR3 DNA reads as TGTGCCAGCAGCTCCAGACCGGGCTCCACTAATGAAAAACTGTTTTTT.